This TCR beta chain stems from a study of blood T cells in healthy people across ages. PBMCs, at least 6.5 million per sample, were isolated. It was with a sample-barcoded 5' primer and a J-beta primer mix that a second PCR of about 6 to 12 cycles was run. Every individual sample yielded 3 million or more paired-end reads (each containing CDR3). TCRdb reanalysed the 5' RACE reads using MiXCR and keeps one entry per CDR3 protein. The data show under 1,100,000 distinct CDR3 sequences, 25% seen once. CDR1 and CDR2 (germline): SGHTA, FQGTGA. The CDR3 contains 18 residues. V was shortened by 5 bases and J by 6 bases, with 26 bases between the two germline ends. These records were also assigned to another study, of T cells of mothers and their children. That work adds: Slightly higher, non-significant overlap characterized related mother-child pairs relative to unrelated pairs.

Sequenced: blood. V is TRBV7-3 and J is TRBJ2-1; D remains ambiguous. The TCR comes from a girl aged 2 to 9 in good health. The CDR3 is CASSDAHIRAETANEQFF. CDR3 sequence (DNA): TGTGCCAGCAGCGATGCCCATATAAGGGCGGAGACGGCCAATGAGCAGTTCTTC. The entire variable domain, with the rest obtained from reference TRBV7-3 and TRBJ2-1, is as follows: GAGVSQTPSNKVTEKGKYVELRCDPISGHTALYWYRQSLGQGPEFLIYFQGTGAADDSGLPNDRFFAVRPEGSVSTLKIQRTERGDSAVYLCASSDAHIRAETANEQFFGPGTRLTVL.